The 27 T cell receptor beta chains presented below share a single source sample, sequenced in a study of CD8+CD57+ T cells in acquired aplastic anemia. CDR3 and TCR beta VDJ profiling relied on a genomic DNA template. MiXCR was run by TCRdb on the reads, yielding one entry per CDR3 protein. The sample carries some 140,000 distinct CDR3 sequences, around 41% recorded once. Source material: sorted CD4+, CD8+, or CD8+CD57+ T cells (not recorded which) from PBMCs. The source is a human donor in good health, serving as a control.

The CDR3 region is CATSGGPSSGANVLTF. DNA of the CDR3: TGTGCCACATCAGGGGGCCCCTCTTCTGGGGCCAACGTCCTGACTTTC. The V gene is TRBV28, the J gene TRBJ2-6; 8 bases align to TRBD1. The trim removed 10 bases at V and 1 base at J, leaving 9 bases unmatched. This CDR3 contains 16 residues. Germline V CDR1 and CDR2: MDHEN, SYDVKM.

This clonotype was observed once. The CDR3: CATSRDLRSGNTIYF. The CDR3 coding sequence is TGTGCCACCAGCAGAGATCTTCGCTCTGGAAACACCATATATTTT. J is TRBJ1-3 and V is TRBV15; no reliable D call. Germline V gene sequence: CDR1 LNHNV, CDR2 YYDKDF (reference sequence). Trimming pared 0 bases from V and 0 bases from J, leaving 6 bases between. The CDR3 covers 15 residues.

There are many counts of this clonotype. The chain has TRBV5-4 and TRBJ1-2; 7 nucleotides agree with TRBD1. The junction had 7 bases not matched to a gene; V was cut back by 3 bases and J by 5 bases. The CDR3 contains 14 residues. Germline V CDR1 and CDR2: SGHNT, YYREEE (reference sequence). The CDR3 region has the DNA TGTGCCAGCAGCTGGGGGACAGAGCTTTATGGCTACACCTTC. Amino acids: CASSWGTELYGYTF.

The table lists this clonotype with many counts. The V gene is TRBV29-1, the J gene TRBJ2-5; maybe TRBD1 (5 bases). The length of the CDR3 is 15 residues. Trimming stripped 4 bases from V and 5 bases from J, with 20 bases between. Germline CDR1 and CDR2: SQVTM and ANQGSEA. In nucleotides, the CDR3 is TGCAGCGTTGGGTACGGTATTAGGTCAGGGGAGACCCAGTACTTC. Its translation is CSVGYGIRSGETQYF.

The J gene is TRBJ1-5, the V gene TRBV15, with no clear D. V gave up 0 bases and J gave up 5 bases, with 14 bases separating them. Germline CDR1 and CDR2: LNHNV and YYDKDF (reference sequence). The CDR3 consists of 16 residues. The CDR3 protein is CATSRDRGSRDQPQHF. In DNA, the CDR3 is TGTGCCACCAGCAGAGATCGGGGTAGCAGAGATCAGCCCCAGCATTTT.

Many counts were recorded for this clonotype. The chain employs TRBV5-1 and TRBJ1-2; D unclear. The CDR3 consists of 13 residues. Germline-derived CDR1 and CDR2 are SGHRS and YFSETQ. V was clipped by 0 bases and J by 7 bases, with 10 bases between them. The CDR3 here is CASSLAGKVGYTF. CDR3 sequence (DNA): TGCGCCAGCAGCTTGGCGGGAAAGGTTGGCTACACCTTC.

This rearrangement joins TRBV10-3 to TRBJ2-7; 10 bases line up with TRBD1. Germline values: CDR1 ENHRY, CDR2 SYGVKD. The CDR3 loop spans 16 amino acids. Trimming took 5 bases from V and 3 from J; bases not matched to a gene: 10. The CDR3 DNA follows: TGTGCCATCAGTCCGACAGGGGGCGCAGGGGGCTACGAGCAGTACTTC. Protein sequence: CAISPTGGAGGYEQYF.

This clonotype was detected a few times. This chain joins TRBV18 and TRBJ1-5; 9 nucleotides align to TRBD1. The CDR3 sequence is 16 residues long. V lost 2 bases and J lost 8; bases outside the gene matches: 10. Germline CDR1 reads KGHSH; CDR2 reads LQKENI. The CDR3 DNA follows: TGTGCCAGCTCACCAGGGACAGGGTCCACGGGAGAGCCCCAGCATTTT. Encoded protein: CASSPGTGSTGEPQHF.

In the case of this clonotype: Relative to the germline gene, one junction end is altered; a read error may explain this. The gene calls are TRBV25-1 and TRBJ2-2; tentative D call: TRBD2 (6 bases). Germline loops: CDR1 MGHDK, CDR2 SYGVNS. This CDR3 contains 16 residues. CDR3 in DNA: TGTGCCAGCAGTGATCTACGGGGGTGGAACACCAGGGAGCTGTTTTTT. It is translated as CASSDLRGWNTRELFF.

This clonotype was found a few times. The rearrangement links TRBV15 to TRBJ2-5; D remains unclear. In germline, CDR1 is LNHNV, CDR2 YYDKDF (reference sequence). V lost 1 base and J 5 bases, leaving 5 bases between the germline ends. The CDR3 totals 12 residues. CDR3 loop: CATSRVAETQYF. The CDR3 region has the DNA TGTGCCACCAGCAGAGTGGCGGAGACCCAGTACTTC.

J is TRBJ2-7 and V is TRBV2; a weak D match, TRBD1 (6 bases). In germline, CDR1 is SNHLY, CDR2 FYNNEI. The CDR3 is 15 residues long. The ends were cut back, 2 bases at V and 1 base at J, with 12 bases in the middle. The chain's CDR3 is CASSEFQGKSYEQYF. CDR3 in DNA: TGTGCCAGCAGTGAATTCCAGGGGAAGTCCTACGAGCAGTACTTC.

The rearrangement joins TRBV6-1 to TRBJ2-1; the match to TRBD1 covers 7 bases. With 8 bases clipped from V and 5 bases from J, the junction kept 6 bases outside the gene matches. Looked up from germline, CDR1 is MNHNS and CDR2 is SASEGT. The CDR3 has 13 amino acids. DNA of the CDR3: TGTGCCAGCGTCCGGGACAGTCACAATGAGCAGTTCTTC. Encoded protein: CASVRDSHNEQFF.

This clonotype was seen at least ten times. The chain uses TRBV5-1 and TRBJ2-3; TRBD1 matches at 7 bases. The CDR3 is made up of 15 amino acids. Germline V gene sequence: CDR1 SGHRS, CDR2 YFSETQ. Trimming cost V 4 bases and J 2 bases; bases outside gene matches: 7. The CDR3 DNA follows: TGCGCCAGCAGCGTAACGGGACAGTTCACAGATACGCAGTATTTT. It yields the protein CASSVTGQFTDTQYF. The whole variable domain, remainder taken from reference TRBV5-1 and TRBJ2-3, is KAGVTQTPRYLIKTRGQQVTLSCSPISGHRSVSWYQQTPGQGLQFLFEYFSETQRNKGNFPGRFSGRQFSNSRSEMNVSTLELGDSALYLCASSVTGQFTDTQYFGPGTRLTVL.

V gene TRBV18 combines with J gene TRBJ2-1; D is perhaps TRBD2 (6 bases). Per the germline V gene, CDR1 is KGHSH and CDR2 is LQKENI. The CDR3 covers 17 residues. V was clipped by 0 bases and J by 0 bases, with 12 bases between them. CDR3 sequence (DNA): TGTGCCAGCTCACCACCGGGACTTCAGAGCTCCTACAATGAGCAGTTCTTC. Amino acid sequence: CASSPPGLQSSYNEQFF.

Notes on this clonotype: The missing conserved phenylalanine or tryptophan at the end of this CDR3 makes a read error likely. The chain is built from TRBV10-2 and TRBJ2-1; 10 positions match TRBD2. The CDR3 contains 16 residues. The germline V gene encodes CDR1 WSHSY and CDR2 SAAADI. Trimming at V came to 2 bases and at J to 8 bases, leaving 9 bases not matched to a gene. The CDR3 DNA sequence: TGCGCCAGCAGTGAGGGGGCTAGCGGGAGCATAGATGAGCAGTTCTCC. Its translation: CASSEGASGSIDEQFS.

In its sample, this clonotype was seen many times. The genes are TRBV11-3 and TRBJ2-1; no reliable D call. The CDR3 covers 11 residues. V lost 6 bases and J lost 8, with 8 bases in between. Germline V lookup: CDR1 SGHNT, CDR2 YENEEA. CDR3 region: CASRSSHEQFF. The CDR3 DNA reads as TGTGCCAGCAGATCAAGTCATGAGCAGTTCTTC.

The chain is built from TRBV7-3 and TRBJ2-1; D might be TRBD1 or TRBD2, each matching 6 bases. The CDR3 length is 13 residues. Germline loops: CDR1 SGHTA, CDR2 FQGTGA. Between the trimmed V and J ends, which lost 6 bases and 8 bases, there was a span of 14 bases. The CDR3 loop reads CASSNMRGDEQFF. The CDR3 bases are TGTGCCAGCAGTAACATGAGGGGGGATGAGCAGTTCTTC. The complete variable domain, with remaining parts taken from reference TRBV7-3 and TRBJ2-1, reads GAGVSQTPSNKVTEKGKYVELRCDPISGHTALYWYRQSLGQGPEFLIYFQGTGAADDSGLPNDRFFAVRPEGSVSTLKIQRTERGDSAVYLCASSNMRGDEQFFGPGTRLTVL.

Ten or more counts support this clonotype. The chain has TRBV5-1 and TRBJ2-1; 9 bases map to TRBD2. The germline V gene encodes CDR1 SGHRS and CDR2 YFSETQ. The CDR3 contains 15 residues. J gave up 8 bases and V 0 bases, and 6 bases lay outside the gene matches. The CDR3 reads CASSLVSGSIHEQFF. The CDR3 DNA is TGCGCCAGCAGCTTGGTTAGCGGGAGTATCCATGAGCAGTTCTTC.

The genes are TRBV2 and TRBJ1-5; possible D gene TRBD1, 6 bases. The V end was cut by 1 base, the J end by 7 bases, with 11 bases between. The CDR3 contains 14 residues. Germline lookup yields CDR1 SNHLY and CDR2 FYNNEI. The CDR3 here is CASSEDGGGQPQHF. DNA for the CDR3: TGTGCCAGCAGTGAAGATGGGGGCGGGCAGCCCCAGCATTTT.

Of note for this clonotype: Possible read error: a much larger clone is one base away. The V and J genes are TRBV11-3 and TRBJ2-1, with D unresolved. The germline CDR1 and CDR2 sequences are SGHNT and YENEEA. The CDR3 runs to 14 residues. The V gene lost 1 base and the J gene lost 9 bases, with 13 bases spanning the gap. The DNA for the CDR3 is TGTGCCAGCAGCTTAGGGTCGGCCGAAATTGAGCAGTTCTTC. Protein: CASSLGSAEIEQFF.

This clonotype was counted at least ten times. V and J are TRBV19 and TRBJ1-1, with D possibly matching TRBD1 (5 bases). Germline CDR1 is LNHDA and CDR2 is SQIVND (reference sequence). Between the trimmed V and J ends, which lost 11 bases and 2 bases, there was a span of 15 bases. The CDR3 length is 13 residues. CDR3 bases: TGTGCCTCTGGGCACAGGAGAAACACTGAAGCTTTCTTT. Residues: CASGHRRNTEAFF.

This chain links TRBV20-1 with TRBJ2-7; perhaps TRBD1 as D (6 bases). Germline assignment: CDR1 DFQATT and CDR2 SNEGSKA (reference sequence). This CDR3 contains 11 residues. The ends were cut back, 6 bases at V and 9 bases at J, with 15 bases in the middle. Written as DNA, the CDR3 is TGCAGTGCCGTCCGGATGGGGGCGCAGTACTTC. Translating it yields CSAVRMGAQYF.

This chain connects TRBV9 to TRBJ1-1; D perhaps matches TRBD1 (5 bases). In germline, CDR1 is SGDLS, CDR2 YYNGEE. There are 12 residues in the CDR3. V gave up 0 bases and J gave up 8 bases, with 8 bases separating them. The CDR3 protein is CASSVGEGEAFF. Here the CDR3 DNA reads TGTGCCAGCAGCGTAGGGGAGGGGGAAGCTTTCTTT.

There are many counts of this clonotype. V is TRBV12-3 or TRBV12-4 and J is TRBJ1-1; tentatively, D is TRBD1 (5 bases). V shed 6 bases and J shed 1 base, with 9 bases lying between them. There are 13 residues in the CDR3. The CDR3 protein is CASSLTGNTEAFF. As DNA, the CDR3 is TGTGCCAGCAGCCTTACAGGGAACACTGAAGCTTTCTTT.

This clonotype was picked up many times. The chain couples TRBV6-4 to TRBJ2-5, with TRBD2 matching over 9 bases. The trim removed 7 bases at V and 5 bases at J, leaving 8 bases unmatched. Germline assignment: CDR1 MRHNA and CDR2 SNTAGT. This CDR3 contains 14 residues. CDR3 DNA: TGTGCCAGCACCGACAGGCTAGCGGGGGAGACCCAGTACTTC. Protein product: CASTDRLAGETQYF.

This clonotype was seen at least ten times. This sequence joins TRBV12-3 or TRBV12-4 and TRBJ2-7, with 8 bases fitting TRBD1. The CDR3 is 14 residues long. The V and J ends lost 6 bases and 1 base, in that order; junction bases with no gene match: 5. The CDR3 DNA sequence: TGTGCCAGCAGCCACGGACAGGGATCCTACGAGCAGTACTTC. Its protein is CASSHGQGSYEQYF.

Concerning this clonotype: Just one base apart from a much larger clone, this may be a read error. V and J are TRBV20-1 and TRBJ2-5; D is unclear. CDR1 is DFQATT, CDR2 SNEGSKA, per germline (reference sequence). The CDR3 contains 15 residues. CDR3 residues: CGARSPEAGPETQYF. In nucleotides, the CDR3 is TGCGGTGCTAGATCCCCCGAGGCAGGCCCAGAGACCCAGTACTTC.